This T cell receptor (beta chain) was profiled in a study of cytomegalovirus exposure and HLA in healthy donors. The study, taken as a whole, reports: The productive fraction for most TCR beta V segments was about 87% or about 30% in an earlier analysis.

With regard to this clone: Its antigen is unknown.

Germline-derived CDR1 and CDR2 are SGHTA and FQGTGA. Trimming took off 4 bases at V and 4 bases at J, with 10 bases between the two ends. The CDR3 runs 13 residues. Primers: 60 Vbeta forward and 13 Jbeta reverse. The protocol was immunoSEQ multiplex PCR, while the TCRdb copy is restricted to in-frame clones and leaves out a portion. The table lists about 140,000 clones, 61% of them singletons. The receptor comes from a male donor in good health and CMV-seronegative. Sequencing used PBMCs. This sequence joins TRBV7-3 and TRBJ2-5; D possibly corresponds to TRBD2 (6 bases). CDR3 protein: CASSSQGGETQYF. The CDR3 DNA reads TGTGCCAGCAGCTCCCAGGGAGGAGAGACCCAGTACTTC.